These 21 T cell receptor beta chains originate from one sample sequenced in a study of T cells in Graves' hyperthyroidism and ophthalmopathy. Amplified TCR beta CDR3 regions derived from RNA transcripts. The study used the HTBI primer set for a first-round RT-PCR of the TCR CDR3. TCRdb re-called the multiplex PCR reads through MiXCR, storing one row per CDR3 protein. The data contain around 200,000 distinct CDR3 sequences, approximately 20% of them singletons. The sample consisted of blood. These receptors all stem from a man aged 35-49 years with Graves' hyperthyroidism.

As concerns this clonotype: This may arise from a read error, as a much more abundant clone is one base away. The genes are TRBV30 and TRBJ2-5; possibly TRBD2 for D (7 bases). Germline values: CDR1 GTSNPN, CDR2 SVGIG (reference sequence). The V gene lost 5 bases and the J gene lost 5 bases, with 18 bases spanning the gap. This CDR3 comprises 14 residues. The CDR3 DNA reads as TGTGCCTGGGGGGTGGGGGGGGCGGTGGAGACCCAGTACTTC. It translates to CAWGVGGAVETQYF.

The rearrangement links TRBV4-2 to TRBJ2-1; the D gene is possibly TRBD2 (5 bases). Germline V lookup: CDR1 LGHNA, CDR2 YNFKEQ. Between the trimmed V and J ends, which lost 0 bases and 9 bases, there was a span of 6 bases. This CDR3 comprises 12 residues. DNA for the CDR3: TGTGCCAGCAGCCAAGAACGGGGTGAGCAGTTCTTC. Translation gives CASSQERGEQFF.

V and J are TRBV7-2 and TRBJ2-2; D might be TRBD1 or TRBD2, each matching 5 bases. Germline V gene data show CDR1 as SGHTA and CDR2 as FQGNSA. With 2 bases removed from V and 4 bases from J, the gap between germline ends came to 11 bases. This CDR3 has 15 amino acids. The CDR3 is CASSLSVGGTGELFF. CDR3 bases: TGTGCCAGCAGCTTAAGCGTTGGGGGCACCGGGGAGCTGTTTTTT.

The CDR3 is CASSLEAGTGGYEQYF. Here the CDR3 DNA reads TGTGCCAGCAGCTTAGAGGCCGGGACAGGGGGCTACGAGCAGTACTTC. The chain combines TRBV11-2 with TRBJ2-7; 11 bases map to TRBD1. With 0 bases clipped from V and 3 bases from J, the junction kept 4 bases outside the gene matches. This CDR3 region has 16 residues. Germline V gives CDR1 SGHAT, CDR2 FQNNGV.

Many counts were recorded for this clonotype. The chain employs TRBV28 and TRBJ2-5; TRBD1 matches at 7 bases. V shed 5 bases, J shed 3 bases, and the junction held 9 bases outside the gene matches. The CDR3 is 15 residues long. The germline CDR1 and CDR2 sequences are MDHEN and SYDVKM. The CDR3 region has the DNA TGTGCCAGCAGTACCCGAGGCAGGGGGAAAGAGACCCAGTACTTC. Translating it yields CASSTRGRGKETQYF.

This clonotype was seen a few times. The chain joins TRBV4-3 to TRBJ2-3; 10 nucleotides align to TRBD1. V dropped 5 bases and J dropped 4; count of bases not matched to a gene: 0. The germline V gene has CDR1 LGHNA and CDR2 YSLEER. CDR3 size: 13 residues. The CDR3 sequence: CASSGTGADTQYF. Written as DNA, the CDR3 is TGCGCCAGCAGCGGGACAGGGGCAGATACGCAGTATTTT.

This clonotype was seen many times. CDR3 in amino acids: CASTGGNTEAFF. In nucleotides, the CDR3 is TGTGCCAGCACCGGGGGGAACACTGAAGCTTTCTTT. The J gene is TRBJ1-1, the V gene TRBV12-3 or TRBV12-4; D might be TRBD1 (5 bases). This CDR3 has 12 amino acids. V lost 7 bases to trimming and J lost 1 base, with 7 bases between them.

This clonotype showed up just a few times. This chain connects TRBV19 to TRBJ1-2; D perhaps matches TRBD1 (6 bases). This CDR3 is built from 15 residues. Per the germline V gene, CDR1 is LNHDA and CDR2 is SQIVND (reference sequence). V lost 4 bases to trimming and J lost 3 bases, with 15 bases between them. CDR3 loop: CASSTTPGGDYGYTF. The CDR3 DNA sequence: TGTGCCAGTAGTACGACGCCCGGGGGCGACTATGGCTACACCTTC.

Details on this clonotype: One base away lies a much larger clone, so this may be a sequencing read error. The rearrangement links TRBV2 to TRBJ2-7, with 8 bases that match TRBD1. This CDR3 has 16 residues. Germline lookup yields CDR1 SNHLY and CDR2 FYNNEI. V lost 5 bases to trimming and J lost 1 base; unmatched junction nucleotides: 10. The CDR3, as DNA: TGTGCCAGCAGTCCACCAGATAGACAGGGGTCCTACGAGCAGTACTTC. This sequence encodes CASSPPDRQGSYEQYF.

This clonotype has ten or more counts. V and J are TRBV6-2 or TRBV6-3 and TRBJ1-1; D is perhaps TRBD1 (5 bases). CDR3 length equals 15 residues. The V gene's germline CDR1 is MNHEY and CDR2 SVGEGT. The ends were cut back, 3 bases at V and 1 base at J, with 12 bases in the middle. CDR3 DNA sequence: TGTGCCAGCAGTTATGGGGCAGAGAGGAACACTGAAGCTTTCTTT. Translating gives CASSYGAERNTEAFF.

The chain employs TRBV29-1 and TRBJ2-7, with TRBD1 matching 7 bases. Germline V gene lookup returns CDR1 SQVTM and CDR2 ANQGSEA. The junction had 13 bases not matched to a gene; V was cut back by 2 bases and J by 6 bases. This CDR3 spans 15 amino acids. The CDR3 here is CSVENPRTGGLEQYF. The CDR3 region has the DNA TGCAGCGTTGAAAACCCTCGGACAGGCGGGCTCGAGCAGTACTTC.

The chain combines TRBV7-8 with TRBJ2-3; 13 nucleotides match TRBD2. Germline-derived CDR1 and CDR2 are SGHVS and FQNEAQ. CDR3 length: 16 amino acids. Unmatched junction bases numbered 5, after V lost 3 bases and J lost 5 bases. The CDR3 spells CASSLGLAGRGDTQYF. CDR3 DNA: TGTGCCAGCAGCTTGGGACTAGCGGGGAGGGGAGATACGCAGTATTTT. Full variable domain (outside the CDR3, taken from reference TRBV7-8 and TRBJ2-3): GAGVSQSPRYKVAKRGQDVALRCDPISGHVSLFWYQQALGQGPEFLTYFQNEAQLDKSGLPSDRFFAERPEGSVSTLKIQRTQQEDSAVYLCASSLGLAGRGDTQYFGPGTRLTVL.

This clonotype was counted at least ten times. J is TRBJ2-7 and V is TRBV7-9, with D perhaps matching TRBD1 (6 bases). The CDR3 has 14 amino acids. CDR1 SEHNR and CDR2 FQNEAQ come from the germline V gene (reference sequence). Trimming cost V 5 bases and J 9 bases, with 20 bases left between them. The chain's CDR3 is CASSLRDKEPAQYF. The CDR3 DNA reads as TGTGCCAGCAGCCTACGGGACAAGGAACCAGCGCAGTACTTC.

This chain uses TRBV6-1 with TRBJ1-2; D not resolved. This CDR3 contains 13 residues. V gave up 6 bases and J gave up 9 bases, with 17 bases separating them. Germline loops: CDR1 MNHNS, CDR2 SASEGT. The CDR3 here is CASSPTWEVSYTF. In nucleotides, the CDR3 is TGTGCCAGCAGCCCGACCTGGGAAGTGAGCTACACCTTC.

This clonotype occurred a few times. The rearrangement uses TRBV6-2 or TRBV6-3 and TRBJ1-5, with D possibly TRBD1 on 5 matching bases. This CDR3 contains 13 residues. Trimming removed 5 bases from V and 5 bases from J, with 10 bases in between. CDR1 is MNHEY and CDR2 is SVGEGT in the germline V gene. CDR3 region: CASSPQVDQPQHF. The CDR3 DNA reads as TGTGCCAGCAGTCCACAGGTTGATCAGCCCCAGCATTTT.

This clonotype was observed at least ten times. The rearrangement joins TRBV24-1 to TRBJ2-1; the match to TRBD2 covers 9 bases. CDR3 size: 16 residues. Germline V gene data show CDR1 as KGHDR and CDR2 as SFDVKD. With 1 base clipped from V and 5 bases from J, the junction kept 5 bases outside the gene matches. CDR3 residues: CATSDFGLAGHNEQFF. CDR3 sequence (DNA): TGTGCCACCAGTGATTTTGGGCTAGCGGGACACAATGAGCAGTTCTTC.

This clonotype was counted a few times. The chain joins TRBV27 to TRBJ1-1, with D tentatively TRBD1 (6 bases). V was shortened by 2 bases and J by 0 bases, with 10 bases between the two germline ends. This CDR3 is 15 amino acids long. CDR1 is MNHEY and CDR2 is SMNVEV in the germline V gene (reference sequence). CDR3 DNA sequence: TGTGCCAGCAGTTTAGGAGGGGGTATGAACACTGAAGCTTTCTTT. As protein: CASSLGGGMNTEAFF.

This clonotype was picked up many times. The CDR3 DNA reads as TGTGCCTGGAGTGTATCTCCTCACGGCTACACCTTC. Protein: CAWSVSPHGYTF. This chain joins TRBV30 and TRBJ1-2, with no clear D. V gave up 0 bases and J gave up 8 bases, with 10 bases separating them. This CDR3 has 12 amino acids. Germline CDR1 reads GTSNPN; CDR2 reads SVGIG (reference sequence).

In this sample, this clonotype turned up many times. The chain uses TRBV6-2 or TRBV6-3 and TRBJ2-7, with D unresolved. The CDR3 spans 12 residues. The V end lost 2 bases, the J end lost 7 bases, and 9 bases lay between the germline ends. The germline gives CDR1 MNHEY, CDR2 SVGEGT. The CDR3 DNA is TGTGCCAGCAGTTACGGGTTTGGGGAGCAGTACTTC. This sequence encodes CASSYGFGEQYF.

This clonotype has only a few counts. This could be a read error, since a much larger clone is one nucleotide away. This rearrangement joins TRBV5-5 to TRBJ1-3, with D hard to call. This CDR3 comprises 16 residues. V was shortened by 0 bases and J by 0 bases, with 10 bases between the two germline ends. Per the germline V gene, CDR1 is SGHKS and CDR2 is YYEKEE (reference sequence). CDR3 DNA: TGTGCCAGCAGCTTGGCCTGGATAGCCTCTGGAAACACCATATATTTT. Protein sequence: CASSLAWIASGNTIYF.

The table lists this clonotype with many counts. The V gene is TRBV15, the J gene TRBJ2-7; weak D call: TRBD1 (5 bases). This CDR3 has 16 amino acids. Germline CDR1 reads LNHNV; CDR2 reads YYDKDF (reference sequence). Trimming stripped 0 bases from V and 0 bases from J, with 12 bases between. The CDR3 region has the DNA TGTGCCACCAGCAGAGATTGGGGCAGGGCCTCCTACGAGCAGTACTTC. Translation gives CATSRDWGRASYEQYF.